The clone carrying this T cell receptor beta chain was observed once. Antigen unknown. This entry is derived from a study of cytomegalovirus exposure and HLA in healthy donors. Findings and limits, study-wide: A list of 150 or so TCR beta chains associated with cytomegalovirus was given.

The germline gives CDR1 LGHNA, CDR2 YSLEER. This CDR3 is 16 amino acids long. Between the trimmed V and J ends, which lost 2 bases and 4 bases, there was a span of 14 bases. Primers included in the PCR were 60 Vbeta and 13 Jbeta primers. The repertoire was sequenced with immunoSEQ multiplex PCR; TCRdb's copy has only in-frame clones and lacks some. The sample comprises some 150,000 clones, 77% of which are singletons, and 3.7% rests with the top ten. Sequencing input: PBMCs. This chain joins TRBV4-3 and TRBJ2-2; D perhaps matches TRBD1 (6 bases). This receptor was taken from a man younger than 45 in good health and CMV-seropositive. CDR3 bases: TGCGCCAGCAGCCAAACAGGGCTTATGGGCACCGGGGAGCTGTTTTTT. It codes for CASSQTGLMGTGELFF.